The 24 T cell receptor beta chains given below trace back to one sample, sequenced in a study of cytomegalovirus exposure and HLA in healthy donors (dated by TCRdb to the late 2010s). The method behind the library was the immunoSEQ multiplex PCR assay. A mixture of 60 forward primers for TCR Vbeta segments and 13 reverse primers for TCR Jbeta segments was used in the multiplex PCR. As stored in TCRdb, this immuneACCESS dataset retains in-frame rearrangements with V and J assigned. A fraction of the clones does not appear; measured against another copy, unresolved V genes explain less than half of the discrepancy, and the remainder lacks a known reason. This sample gives some 180,000 clones in total; about four fifths of them show up just once. The top ten hold 1.5% to 2% of the sample. Sequencing input: PBMCs. The receptors were gathered from a man in his forties in good health and CMV-seropositive.

V and J are TRBV28 and TRBJ1-1; a possible D gene is TRBD1 (6 bases). Trimming removed 6 bases at V and 4 bases at J, with 12 bases between. Germline-derived CDR1 and CDR2 are MDHEN and SYDVKM. This CDR3 is built from 13 residues. As DNA, the CDR3 is TGTGCCAGCAGACCAGGGGCTCGCACTGAAGCTTTCTTT. Its translation is CASRPGARTEAFF.

V and J are TRBV29-1 and TRBJ1-3; D uncertain. Trimming took off 0 bases at V and 3 bases at J, with 6 bases between the two ends. Germline V lookup: CDR1 SQVTM, CDR2 ANQGSEA. The CDR3 totals 13 residues. The CDR3 sequence: CSVEDLRGNTIYF. CDR3 in DNA: TGCAGCGTTGAAGATCTTCGTGGAAACACCATATATTTT.

The genes are TRBV10-3 and TRBJ1-4; 7 bases map to TRBD1. The CDR3 has 13 residues. CDR1 is ENHRY and CDR2 is SYGVKD in the germline V gene. V shed 11 bases and J 3 bases; nucleotides not matched to a gene: 6. CDR3 nucleotides: TGTGCCGTGCAGGGGACAGCTAATGAAAAACTGTTTTTT. Its translation is CAVQGTANEKLFF.

The genes are TRBV27 and TRBJ2-1; TRBD1 matches 10 bases. The V gene's germline CDR1 is MNHEY and CDR2 SMNVEV (reference sequence). This CDR3 contains 16 residues. V gave up 2 bases and J gave up 5 bases; unmatched junction bases: 6. Here the CDR3 reads CASSLRDRGKNNEQFF. The CDR3 coding sequence is TGTGCCAGCAGTTTAAGGGACAGGGGCAAAAACAATGAGCAGTTCTTC.

The genes are TRBV7-8 and TRBJ2-5, with a weak D call TRBD1 (6 bases). The DNA end is more similar to TRBJ2-7, so the J call may be wrong. CDR1 and CDR2 from the germline V gene are SGHVS and FQNEAQ. The CDR3 runs to 14 residues. The DNA of the CDR3 is TGTGCCAGCAGCTTAGACGACAGGTTCCACGAGCAGTACTTC. Its translation is CASSLDDRFHEQYF.

This clone was detected only once. V usage is TRBV7-8 and J usage is TRBJ2-7; TRBD1 might be the D (5 bases). The length of the CDR3 is 15 residues. The germline V and J ends were trimmed by 5 bases and 3 bases, with 17 bases remaining between them. The V gene's germline CDR1 is SGHVS and CDR2 FQNEAQ. The CDR3 DNA is TGTGCCAGCAGCAAAACAGGAGTAGGGCTCTACGAGCAGTACTTC. Translation gives CASSKTGVGLYEQYF.

The gene calls are TRBV30 and TRBJ1-4; 8 nucleotides line up with TRBD1. V shed 8 bases and J 0 bases; nucleotides not matched to a gene: 8. The CDR3 is 15 residues long. Germline V lookup: CDR1 GTSNPN, CDR2 SVGIG (reference sequence). The chain's CDR3 is CALAPGGATNEKLFF. CDR3 DNA sequence: TGTGCCCTAGCCCCAGGGGGCGCAACTAATGAAAAACTGTTTTTT.

The chain couples TRBV5-1 to TRBJ1-1; D is perhaps TRBD1 (6 bases). This CDR3 has 14 residues. CDR1 and CDR2 from the germline V gene are SGHRS and YFSETQ. Between the trimmed V and J ends, which lost 3 bases and 0 bases, there was a span of 9 bases. The CDR3 reads CASSSGQMNTEAFF. The CDR3 nucleotides read TGCGCCAGCAGCTCTGGACAGATGAACACTGAAGCTTTCTTT.

The chain combines TRBV11-1 with TRBJ2-1; 13 bases fit TRBD2. Germline assignment: CDR1 SGHAT and CDR2 FQDESV (reference sequence). This CDR3 region has 16 residues. J gave up 9 bases and V 5 bases, and 10 bases lay outside the gene matches. The CDR3 spells CASSPGLAGEEGEQFF. In DNA, the CDR3 is TGTGCCAGCAGCCCCGGACTAGCGGGAGAAGAAGGTGAGCAGTTCTTC.

There are a few counts of this clone. The V gene is TRBV28, the J gene TRBJ2-7; 10 bases align to TRBD1. CDR1 is MDHEN, CDR2 SYDVKM, per germline. The CDR3 covers 14 residues. The trim removed 5 bases at V and 5 bases at J, leaving 6 bases unmatched. CDR3 sequence: CASSTGTGVHEQYF. The CDR3 bases are TGTGCCAGCAGTACCGGGACAGGGGTTCACGAGCAGTACTTC.

The chain uses TRBV5-1 and TRBJ1-3, with a tentative D call TRBD1 (6 bases). The germline V and J ends were trimmed by 4 bases and 0 bases, with 11 bases remaining between them. The CDR3 runs to 15 residues. CDR1 SGHRS and CDR2 YFSETQ come from the germline V gene. CDR3 nucleotide sequence: TGCGCCAGCAGCCTCCGGGACAACTCTGGAAACACCATATATTTT. Translated: CASSLRDNSGNTIYF.

This clone has only one observation. The V call is TRBV9, the J call TRBJ2-1; 7 nucleotides line up with TRBD2. This CDR3 is built from 17 residues. Germline V gives CDR1 SGDLS, CDR2 YYNGEE. The V segment lost 7 bases and the J segment 0 bases; nucleotides outside the gene matches: 13. The CDR3 here is CASSGGRGESSYNEQFF. Written as DNA, the CDR3 is TGTGCCAGCTCTGGCGGGAGAGGGGAAAGCTCCTACAATGAGCAGTTCTTC. Full variable domain (remainder filled in from reference TRBV9 and TRBJ2-1): DSGVTQTPKHLITATGQRVTLRCSPRSGDLSVYWYQQSLDQGLQFLIQYYNGEERAKGNILERFSAQQFPDLHSELNLSSLELGDSALYFCASSGGRGESSYNEQFFGPGTRLTVL.

This rearrangement joins TRBV27 to TRBJ2-7, with a weak D call TRBD1 (5 bases). Germline assignment: CDR1 MNHEY and CDR2 SMNVEV (reference sequence). The CDR3 is made up of 16 amino acids. V shed 4 bases and J shed 0 bases, with 16 bases lying between them. DNA for the CDR3: TGTGCCAGCAGTTACTCTTGGGGCGTTAGCTCCTACGAGCAGTACTTC. Residues: CASSYSWGVSSYEQYF.

As for this clone: Other DNA sequences in the same sample also yield this CDR3. The chain links TRBV7-3 to TRBJ2-6; the D gene is possibly TRBD2 (6 bases). The V end was cut by 0 bases, the J end by 2 bases, with 8 bases between. There are 16 residues in the CDR3. The germline CDR1 and CDR2 sequences are SGHTA and FQGTGA. The CDR3 spells CASSLTGGAGANVLTF. The CDR3 DNA is TGTGCCAGCAGCTTAACGGGGGGAGCTGGGGCCAACGTCCTGACTTTC.

The rearrangement links TRBV14 to TRBJ2-7; 7 nucleotides line up with TRBD2. The CDR3 runs 15 residues. The ends lost 0 bases at V and 7 bases at J; junction bases unmatched: 9. Germline loops: CDR1 SGHDN, CDR2 FVKESK. The DNA of the CDR3 is TGTGCCAGCAGCCAAGATGTGGCGGGAGTACGGGAGCAGTACTTC. As protein: CASSQDVAGVREQYF.

This chain connects TRBV19 to TRBJ1-2; possible D gene TRBD1, 5 bases. The CDR3 has 14 residues. Looked up from germline, CDR1 is LNHDA and CDR2 is SQIVND (reference sequence). The V and J ends lost 7 bases and 3 bases respectively, with 15 bases between them. In DNA form, the CDR3 reads TGTGCCAGTATGGGGCAGGGTTATGACTATGGCTACACCTTC. Its translation is CASMGQGYDYGYTF. The full variable domain, completed using reference TRBV19 and TRBJ1-2, is DGGITQSPKYLFRKEGQNVTLSCEQNLNHDAMYWYRQDPGQGLRLIYYSQIVNDFQKGDIAEGYSVSREKKESFPLTVTSAQKNPTAFYLCASMGQGYDYGYTFGSGTRLTVV.

The chain employs TRBV29-1 and TRBJ2-7; possibly TRBD1 for D (6 bases). The CDR3 length is 15 residues. The ends were cut back, 1 base at V and 1 base at J, with 14 bases in the middle. Germline CDR1 is SQVTM and CDR2 is ANQGSEA. The CDR3 is CSVEGWDTQSYEQYF. The CDR3, as DNA: TGCAGCGTTGAAGGATGGGACACCCAATCCTACGAGCAGTACTTC.

The chain links TRBV28 to TRBJ2-7; no clear D. Between the trimmed V and J ends, which lost 0 bases and 2 bases, there was a span of 11 bases. There are 15 residues in the CDR3. CDR1 and CDR2 (germline): MDHEN, SYDVKM. CDR3 DNA: TGTGCCAGCAGTTTATGGAGAATTGTCGCCTACGAGCAGTACTTC. Residues: CASSLWRIVAYEQYF.

This clone has more than one count but fewer than ten. This rearrangement joins TRBV9 to TRBJ2-1, with a tentative D call TRBD1 (7 bases). CDR1 and CDR2 (germline): SGDLS, YYNGEE. The length of the CDR3 is 15 residues. The V gene lost 3 bases and the J gene lost 4 bases, with 14 bases spanning the gap. The CDR3 spells CASSARGTVYNEQFF. For the CDR3, the DNA is TGTGCCAGCAGCGCCAGGGGGACTGTTTACAATGAGCAGTTCTTC.

The rearrangement joins TRBV6-1 to TRBJ2-7, with no clear D. This CDR3 is 16 amino acids long. The germline gives CDR1 MNHNS, CDR2 SASEGT. Between the trimmed V and J ends, which lost 3 bases and 2 bases, there was a span of 17 bases. The CDR3 is CASSDWSVTVTYEQYF. The CDR3 bases are TGTGCCAGCAGTGACTGGAGTGTTACGGTAACCTACGAGCAGTACTTC.

This chain uses TRBV6-5 with TRBJ2-1, with 11 bases lining up with TRBD2. The V gene end was trimmed by 6 bases and the J gene end by 6 bases; junction bases not matched to a gene: 7. This CDR3 region has 15 residues. The germline gives CDR1 MNHEY, CDR2 SVGAGI. The CDR3 loop is CASSRSGRAVNEQFF. CDR3 bases: TGTGCCAGCAGCCGTAGCGGGAGGGCCGTCAATGAGCAGTTCTTC.

V usage is TRBV6-5 and J usage is TRBJ2-7; 7 positions agree with TRBD2. The V gene end was trimmed by 0 bases and the J gene end by 6 bases; junction bases not matched to a gene: 11. In germline, CDR1 is MNHEY, CDR2 SVGAGI. This CDR3 contains 16 residues. The CDR3 nucleotides read TGTGCCAGCAGTTACTCTCGGACTAGGTCGACAAGCGAGCAGTACTTC. The encoded protein is CASSYSRTRSTSEQYF.

The gene calls are TRBV7-2 and TRBJ1-5, with D possibly matching TRBD1 (6 bases). With 2 bases removed from V and 7 bases from J, the gap between germline ends came to 12 bases. The CDR3 spans 14 residues. From germline, CDR1 is SGHTA and CDR2 FQGNSA. CDR3 bases: TGTGCCAGCAGCTTATCCAGGGGTGGGCAGCCCCAGCATTTT. It yields the protein CASSLSRGGQPQHF. Full variable domain (remainder filled in from reference TRBV7-2 and TRBJ1-5): GAGVSQSPSNKVTEKGKDVELRCDPISGHTALYWYRQSLGQGLEFLIYFQGNSAPDKSGLPSDRFSAERTGGSVSTLTIQRTQQEDSAVYLCASSLSRGGQPQHFGDGTRLSIL.

The rearrangement links TRBV7-2 to TRBJ2-7; no clear D gene. Germline V gene data show CDR1 as SGHTA and CDR2 as FQGNSA. Trimming pared 2 bases from V and 1 base from J, leaving 9 bases between. The CDR3 is 14 amino acids. The CDR3 loop reads CASSLLTASYEQYF. CDR3 in DNA: TGTGCCAGCAGCTTATTGACTGCGTCCTACGAGCAGTACTTC.